Below, 5 T cell receptor beta chains from the same sample are listed, as sequenced in a study of a mutant IDH1 vaccine in newly diagnosed glioma. Here immunoSEQ multiplex PCR was the method, and the copy in TCRdb shows in-frame clones only, minus some. Of about 94,000 clones in the sample, about 90% were seen once. The time point: week 47, end of study. Vaccinated patients received 300 ug of mutant IDH1 20-mer peptide per dose, with topical imiquimod. The antigens these receptors bind are not known. The sequencing here drew on PBMCs, taken from a glioma patient whose treatment included an IDH1 peptide vaccine. These receptors all stem from a woman aged 45-60 years with glioma.

The V and J genes are TRBV30 and TRBJ2-2; unclear D gene. Trimming pared 0 bases from V and 0 bases from J, leaving 8 bases between. The germline V gene has CDR1 GTSNPN and CDR2 SVGIG (reference sequence). The CDR3 is 15 amino acids. CDR3 sequence (DNA): TGTGCCTGGAGTGTTTACAAATCGAACACCGGGGAGCTGTTTTTT. It is translated as CAWSVYKSNTGELFF.

The V gene is TRBV28, the J gene TRBJ2-2; TRBD2 is a possible D gene (5 bases). Germline V lookup: CDR1 MDHEN, CDR2 SYDVKM. The CDR3 has 12 amino acids. Trimming shortened V by 6 bases and J by 6 bases, and 8 bases separated the two germline ends. In DNA form, the CDR3 reads TGTGCCAGCAGCGGGGATTCCGGGGAGCTGTTTTTT. Encoded protein: CASSGDSGELFF.

J is TRBJ2-3 and V is TRBV15, with 12 bases fitting TRBD2. J gave up 4 bases and V 3 bases, and 14 bases lay outside the gene matches. Germline values: CDR1 LNHNV, CDR2 YYDKDF (reference sequence). CDR3 length equals 19 residues. CDR3 loop: CATSSSIGLAGNSADTQYF. CDR3 nucleotides: TGTGCCACCAGCAGTTCTATCGGACTAGCGGGAAATTCAGCAGATACGCAGTATTTT.

The gene calls are TRBV2 and TRBJ1-5, with D perhaps matching TRBD1 (6 bases). CDR1 SNHLY and CDR2 FYNNEI come from the germline V gene. Trimming took 7 bases from V and 5 from J, leaving 12 bases between them. The CDR3 extends over 13 amino acids. The CDR3 region has the DNA TGTGCCAGCATGGCGACAGGACATCAGCCCCAGCATTTT. Its protein is CASMATGHQPQHF.

This chain joins TRBV5-1 and TRBJ2-7; no clear D. Trimming shortened V by 0 bases and J by 3 bases, and 10 bases separated the two germline ends. The CDR3 spans 14 residues. Germline lookup yields CDR1 SGHRS and CDR2 YFSETQ. This CDR3 reads CASSLGLVIYEQYF. The CDR3 nucleotides read TGCGCCAGCAGCTTGGGGTTGGTTATCTACGAGCAGTACTTC.